Given below is one T cell receptor (beta chain) in context. Its antigen is not known. The study sequenced cultured CD4+ T cell DNA using the Oncomine TCR Beta short-read assay. TCRdb re-called the PCR reads through MiXCR, storing one row per CDR3 protein. Here the sample spans more than 12,000 distinct CDR3 sequences, about 50% being singletons. The data belong to a study of vaccination and CD4 T cells after COVID-19. Treatment meaning: approximately 9-day PBMC culture with coronavirus spike peptide pools or control peptides (ViraFEST assay). The source is a human donor who had recovered from COVID-19. The sequenced sample was CD4+ T cells from blood, cultured in vitro.

The CDR3 is CASSERAGVPDEQYF. CDR3 in DNA: TGTGCCAGCAGTGAACGAGCGGGAGTCCCAGACGAGCAGTACTTC. The rearrangement links TRBV6-1 to TRBJ2-7; TRBD2 matches 8 bases. Germline V lookup: CDR1 MNHNS, CDR2 SASEGT. This CDR3 is 15 amino acids long. Losses at the gene ends were 2 bases for V and 5 bases for J; bases not matched to a gene: 8.